The source of this T cell receptor (beta chain) is a study of PD-L1 blockade in urothelial cancer. Study in general: Beginning in about 2014, patients received atezolizumab, given as 1,200 mg intravenously every 3 weeks.

The protocol was immunoSEQ multiplex PCR, while the TCRdb copy is restricted to in-frame clones and leaves out a portion. This table has about 88,000 clones, approximately 91% appearing once. The clonotype originates from a man in his 60s with urothelial cancer. The sequencing used PBMCs, collected around atezolizumab (anti-PD-L1) treatment.

The CDR3: CASSAGQRILSPLHF. CDR3 sequence (DNA): TGTGCCAGTAGTGCGGGACAGAGAATCTTATCACCCCTCCACTTT. This chain uses TRBV19 with TRBJ1-6, with 7 nucleotides matching TRBD1. Germline V lookup: CDR1 LNHDA, CDR2 SQIVND (reference sequence). CDR3 length: 15 amino acids. Trimming removed 5 bases from V and 10 bases from J; junction bases left unmatched: 11. Looking up the rest from reference TRBV19 and TRBJ1-6 gives the full variable domain: DGGITQSPKYLFRKEGQNVTLSCEQNLNHDAMYWYRQDPGQGLRLIYYSQIVNDFQKGDIAEGYSVSREKKESFPLTVTSAQKNPTAFYLCASSAGQRILSPLHFGNGTRLTVT.